The 2 T cell receptor beta chains presented below share a single source sample, sequenced in a study of tumor-infiltrating lymphocytes in primary liver carcinoma. The investigators made TCR beta cDNA from roughly 0.55 ug total RNA, using a constant-region primer. Three-round nested multiplex PCR performed with slightly modified ARM-PCR produced the TCR beta libraries. Running 10 cycles apiece, the first two PCR rounds relied on TRBV1-TRBV30 forward primers together with a C-beta reverse primer. Each CDR3 protein is one row after TCRdb ran MiXCR on the multiplex PCR reads. The sample holds about 330,000 distinct CDR3 sequences, approximately 65% seen once. Germline DNA was also extracted, and blood RNA was taken from unsorted whole blood. Source material: peripheral blood. Every receptor here comes from a man between 35 and 55 years old with primary liver carcinoma and hepatitis B virus infection.

V and J are TRBV4-1 and TRBJ1-5; 8 bases align to TRBD1. CDR1 and CDR2 from the germline V gene are MGHRA and YSYEKL. This CDR3 has 15 residues. After removal of 1 base from V and 4 bases from J, the junction contained 3 bases not matched to a gene. The CDR3 sequence is CASSQVWDRNQPQHF. As DNA, the CDR3 is TGCGCCAGCAGCCAAGTTTGGGACAGGAATCAGCCCCAGCATTTT.

A remark on this clonotype: Here the CDR3 omits its conserved ending phenylalanine or tryptophan, so a read error is the likely source. The rearrangement links TRBV6-2 or TRBV6-3 to TRBJ2-1, with 8 bases lining up with TRBD2. Germline V gives CDR1 MNHEY, CDR2 SVGEGT. V was clipped by 4 bases and J by 5 bases; unmatched bases: 13. This CDR3 is built from 17 residues. CDR3 nucleotides: TGTGCCAGCAGTTCCTTTGCCACTAGCGGAATTAACAATGAGCAGTTCTCC. It codes for CASSSFATSGINNEQFS.